One and the same sample provided the 23 T cell receptor beta chains below, sequenced in a study of identical twins' blood T cells. TCRdb itself ran the 5' RACE reads through MiXCR, one entry per CDR3 protein. Of 350,000 to 400,000 distinct CDR3 sequences in the sample, 25% to 35% were seen once. Sequenced material: PBMCs. Every receptor here comes from a woman aged 18-49 years in good health.

This clonotype turned up a few times. The rearrangement links TRBV12-3 or TRBV12-4 to TRBJ2-7; TRBD2 matches at 14 bases. The CDR3 length is 17 residues. Trimming cost V 6 bases and J 0 bases; bases outside gene matches: 7. This CDR3 is CASSPGLAGAHSYEQYF. The CDR3 DNA is TGTGCCAGCAGCCCGGGACTAGCGGGGGCTCACTCCTACGAGCAGTACTTC.

The chain combines TRBV11-2 with TRBJ2-1; possibly TRBD1 for D (6 bases). V lost 1 base and J lost 7, with 23 bases in between. The CDR3 covers 18 residues. Germline loops: CDR1 SGHAT, CDR2 FQNNGV. The CDR3 sequence: CASSLVLQAGDSLNEQFF. DNA for the CDR3: TGTGCCAGCAGCTTAGTCCTACAAGCAGGGGATTCGTTGAATGAGCAGTTCTTC. Based on the CDR3 plus reference TRBV11-2 and TRBJ2-1, the full variable domain is EAGVAQSPRYKIIEKRQSVAFWCNPISGHATLYWYQQILGQGPKLLIQFQNNGVVDDSQLPKDRFSAERLKGVDSTLKIQPAKLEDSAVYLCASSLVLQAGDSLNEQFFGPGTRLTVL.

This clonotype occurred a few times. CDR3 bases: TGCGCCAGCAGCCTCCGGCCAAACACCGGGGAGCTGTTTTTT. It translates to CASSLRPNTGELFF. This chain joins TRBV4-3 and TRBJ2-2; D gene ambiguous. There are 14 residues in the CDR3. Per the germline V gene, CDR1 is LGHNA and CDR2 is YSLEER. Trimming removed 4 bases from V and 2 bases from J, with 8 bases in between.

This chain uses TRBV25-1 with TRBJ2-2; D is uncertain. The ends were cut back, 8 bases at V and 4 bases at J, with 8 bases in the middle. Germline CDR1 reads MGHDK; CDR2 reads SYGVNS. CDR3 size: 12 residues. The CDR3 is CASLRPTGELFF. DNA of the CDR3: TGTGCCAGCCTTAGACCCACCGGGGAGCTGTTTTTT.

This sequence joins TRBV20-1 and TRBJ2-1, with TRBD2 matching 13 bases. There are 15 residues in the CDR3. Germline loops: CDR1 DFQATT, CDR2 SNEGSKA (reference sequence). J was trimmed by 6 bases and V by 4 bases; bases with no gene match: 6. The DNA for the CDR3 is TGCAGTGCTAAAACCGGACTAGCGGGGGCCAATGAGCAGTTCTTC. Protein product: CSAKTGLAGANEQFF.

This clonotype showed up just a few times. The chain uses TRBV4-1 and TRBJ1-2; D gene unclear. CDR1 is MGHRA, CDR2 YSYEKL, per germline. The ends were cut back, 0 bases at V and 0 bases at J, with 14 bases in the middle. There are 17 residues in the CDR3. CDR3 nucleotides: TGCGCCAGCAGCCAAGATGAAGGCCAGGCGTCTAACTATGGCTACACCTTC. Its translation is CASSQDEGQASNYGYTF.

As to this clonotype: A read error may be the cause here, since a much bigger clone is one base away. This likely comes from a read error, as the CDR3 has no conserved phenylalanine or tryptophan at its end. The CDR3 loop is CASSQAGSYNSPLHL. In nucleotides, the CDR3 is TGTGCCAGCAGCCAAGCAGGATCGTATAATTCACCCCTCCACCTT. This rearrangement joins TRBV14 to TRBJ1-6, with no clear D. Per germline, CDR1 SGHDN and CDR2 FVKESK. The CDR3 extends over 15 amino acids. V was trimmed by 1 base and J by 4 bases, leaving 8 bases between them.

The chain links TRBV6-2 or TRBV6-3 to TRBJ2-1, with 13 bases lining up with TRBD2. Germline loops: CDR1 MNHEY, CDR2 SVGEGT. V trimming: 10 bases; J trimming: 10 bases; junction bases outside the gene matches: 13. There are 15 residues in the CDR3. The CDR3 sequence: CATDRGLAGPTEQFF. The CDR3 DNA sequence: TGTGCCACCGACAGGGGACTAGCGGGGCCAACGGAGCAGTTCTTC.

This clonotype was counted between two and nine times. The CDR3 carries no conserved terminal phenylalanine or tryptophan, so it likely arises from a read error. The chain recombines TRBV2 with TRBJ2-5; D is possibly TRBD1 (5 bases). Germline V gene sequence: CDR1 SNHLY, CDR2 FYNNEI. Deletions cut 7 bases from V and 0 bases from J, with 12 bases between. This CDR3 comprises 14 residues. This CDR3 is CASNLQAYQETQYL. The CDR3 bases are TGTGCCAGCAACCTACAGGCGTACCAAGAGACCCAGTACCTC.

In its sample, this clonotype was seen once. The chain combines TRBV19 with TRBJ2-2; 9 nucleotides align to TRBD1. The ends lost 9 bases at V and 2 bases at J; junction bases unmatched: 4. The CDR3 covers 14 residues. Germline lookup yields CDR1 LNHDA and CDR2 SQIVND (reference sequence). This CDR3 is CARTGQGNTGELFF. The CDR3 nucleotides read TGTGCCAGAACGGGACAGGGTAACACCGGGGAGCTGTTTTTT.

J is TRBJ2-1 and V is TRBV29-1, with D tentatively TRBD1 or TRBD2 (6 bases each). CDR3 length equals 15 residues. CDR1 is SQVTM, CDR2 ANQGSEA, per germline. Trimming left V 3 bases short and J 0 bases short, with 12 bases between. CDR3 sequence: CSVEARGGSYNEQFF. CDR3 DNA sequence: TGCAGCGTTGAGGCCAGGGGAGGCTCCTACAATGAGCAGTTCTTC.

This clonotype was seen a handful of times. V usage is TRBV29-1 and J usage is TRBJ2-2; perhaps TRBD2 as D (5 bases). The germline CDR1 and CDR2 sequences are SQVTM and ANQGSEA. The length of the CDR3 is 13 residues. Between the trimmed V and J ends, which lost 4 bases and 2 bases, there was a span of 8 bases. CDR3 region: CSVVAGNTGELFF. Written as DNA, the CDR3 is TGCAGCGTTGTCGCGGGCAACACCGGGGAGCTGTTTTTT.

The CDR3 loop reads CSASEAGLNGYTF. The CDR3 nucleotides are TGCAGTGCTAGCGAAGCCGGGTTGAATGGCTACACCTTC. J is TRBJ1-2 and V is TRBV20-1; D is unresolved. This CDR3 has 13 residues. The V gene's germline CDR1 is DFQATT and CDR2 SNEGSKA (reference sequence). With 3 bases removed from V and 6 bases from J, the gap between germline ends came to 14 bases.

The chain joins TRBV5-1 to TRBJ2-1; D might be TRBD2 (5 bases). The V and J ends lost 3 bases and 7 bases respectively, with 20 bases between them. The CDR3 extends over 16 amino acids. Germline lookup yields CDR1 SGHRS and CDR2 YFSETQ. CDR3 residues: CASSSSLLDLENEQFF. The CDR3 DNA is TGCGCCAGCAGCTCATCCCTCTTGGACTTGGAAAATGAGCAGTTCTTC.

This sequence joins TRBV3-1 and TRBJ2-3, with D tentatively TRBD2 (6 bases). Trimming removed 3 bases from V and 7 bases from J, with 11 bases in between. The CDR3 is made up of 13 amino acids. The germline gives CDR1 LGHDT, CDR2 YNNKEL (reference sequence). CDR3 coding DNA: TGTGCCAGCAGCCACGGGGAGGCCAATACGCAGTATTTT. Translating it yields CASSHGEANTQYF.

The chain is built from TRBV2 and TRBJ2-3; D is unclear. CDR3 size: 11 residues. Trimming took off 2 bases at V and 8 bases at J, with 5 bases between the two ends. Germline V gives CDR1 SNHLY, CDR2 FYNNEI. The CDR3, as DNA: TGTGCCAGCAGTGAAAGGTCTACGCAGTATTTT. Amino acids: CASSERSTQYF.

The CDR3 DNA is TGTGCCAGCAGTCCCGGGACAGGGGCGATGAAAAAACTGTTTTTT. Its protein product is CASSPGTGAMKKLFF. The chain is built from TRBV28 and TRBJ1-4, with TRBD1 matching 10 bases. From germline, CDR1 is MDHEN and CDR2 SYDVKM. The CDR3 length is 15 residues. J gave up 9 bases and V 5 bases, and 9 bases lay outside the gene matches.

The chain uses TRBV20-1 and TRBJ2-3; TRBD1 aligns across 8 bases. This CDR3 has 14 residues. The germline CDR1 and CDR2 sequences are DFQATT and SNEGSKA (reference sequence). V trimming: 1 base; J trimming: 7 bases; junction bases outside the gene matches: 7. The CDR3 spells CSARATGGTYTQYF. The DNA for the CDR3 is TGCAGTGCTAGAGCAACAGGGGGAACATATACGCAGTATTTT.

This chain uses TRBV20-1 with TRBJ1-2; tentative D call: TRBD1 (5 bases). The CDR3 is made up of 12 amino acids. With 4 bases removed from V and 1 base from J, the gap between germline ends came to 7 bases. The V gene's germline CDR1 is DFQATT and CDR2 SNEGSKA (reference sequence). The CDR3 region has the DNA TGCAGTGCTACAGGGCTTAACTATGGCTACACCTTC. This encodes CSATGLNYGYTF.

This clonotype occurred a few times. The genes are TRBV20-1 and TRBJ2-1; 7 bases line up with TRBD1. Unmatched junction bases numbered 6, after V lost 2 bases and J lost 8 bases. CDR1 is DFQATT and CDR2 is SNEGSKA in the germline V gene (reference sequence). The CDR3 runs to 13 residues. The CDR3 sequence is CSARTDRADEQFF. CDR3 in DNA: TGCAGTGCTAGAACAGACAGGGCCGATGAGCAGTTCTTC.

This clonotype was counted only a few times. The chain uses TRBV12-3 or TRBV12-4 and TRBJ1-1, with D perhaps matching TRBD1 (5 bases). V gave up 10 bases and J gave up 1 base, with 10 bases separating them. The CDR3 has 12 residues. The CDR3: CATVTGNTEAFF. DNA for the CDR3: TGTGCCACCGTAACAGGGAACACTGAAGCTTTCTTT.

Concerning this clonotype: The junction departs from the called germline gene at one end, perhaps through a read error. This chain uses TRBV7-8 with TRBJ2-3; TRBD2 might be the D (6 bases). The CDR3 spans 14 residues. CDR1 is SGHVS, CDR2 FQNEAQ, per germline. The CDR3, as DNA: TGTGTCAGCAGCATAAGGGACTCTTCCGATACGCAGTATTTT. This sequence encodes CVSSIRDSSDTQYF.

V usage is TRBV20-1 and J usage is TRBJ1-2; D ambiguous. The V gene lost 6 bases and the J gene lost 12 bases, with 26 bases spanning the gap. This CDR3 is 14 amino acids long. Per the germline V gene, CDR1 is DFQATT and CDR2 is SNEGSKA (reference sequence). In nucleotides, the CDR3 is TGCAGTGCAGCTAGAGACGAAGCCGGGTTTCGAAACACCTTC. This codes for CSAARDEAGFRNTF.